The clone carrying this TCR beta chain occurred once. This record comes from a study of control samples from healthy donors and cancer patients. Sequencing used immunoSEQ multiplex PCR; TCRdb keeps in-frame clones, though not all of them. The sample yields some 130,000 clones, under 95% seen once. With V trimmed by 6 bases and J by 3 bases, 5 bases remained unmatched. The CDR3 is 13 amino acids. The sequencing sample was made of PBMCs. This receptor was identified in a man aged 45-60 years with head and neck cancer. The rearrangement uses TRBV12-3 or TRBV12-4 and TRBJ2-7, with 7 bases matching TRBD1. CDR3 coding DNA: TGTGCCAGCAGAGGACAGGCTCACTACGAGCAGTACTTC. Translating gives CASRGQAHYEQYF.